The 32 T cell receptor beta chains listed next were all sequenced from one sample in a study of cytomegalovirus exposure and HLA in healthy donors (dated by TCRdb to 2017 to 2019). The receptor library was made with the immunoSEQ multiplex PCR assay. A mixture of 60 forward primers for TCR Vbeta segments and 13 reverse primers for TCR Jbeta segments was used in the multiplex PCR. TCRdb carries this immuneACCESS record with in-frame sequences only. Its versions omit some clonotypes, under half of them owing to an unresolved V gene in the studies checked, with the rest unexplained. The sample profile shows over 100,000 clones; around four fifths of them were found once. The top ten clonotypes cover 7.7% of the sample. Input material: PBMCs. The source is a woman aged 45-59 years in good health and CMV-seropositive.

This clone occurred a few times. CDR3 in amino acids: CSVEDSNYGYTF. The CDR3 DNA sequence: TGCAGCGTTGAAGACAGTAACTATGGCTACACCTTC. This rearrangement joins TRBV29-1 to TRBJ1-2; the D is unclear. V was cut by 0 bases and J by 1 base, with 3 bases left in between. Germline CDR1 and CDR2: SQVTM and ANQGSEA. The CDR3 totals 12 residues. Full variable domain (remainder filled in from reference TRBV29-1 and TRBJ1-2): SAVISQKPSRDICQRGTSLTIQCQVDSQVTMMFWYRQQPGQSLTLIATANQGSEATYESGFVIDKFPISRPNLTFSTLTVSNMSPEDSSIYLCSVEDSNYGYTFGSGTRLTVV.

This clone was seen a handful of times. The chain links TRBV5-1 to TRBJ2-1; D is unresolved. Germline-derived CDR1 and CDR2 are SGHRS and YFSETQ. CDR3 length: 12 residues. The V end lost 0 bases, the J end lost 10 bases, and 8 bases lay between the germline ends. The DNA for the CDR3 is TGCGCCAGCAGCTTGGCCCCCAGGGAGCAGTTCTTC. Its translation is CASSLAPREQFF. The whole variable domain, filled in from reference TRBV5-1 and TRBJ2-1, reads KAGVTQTPRYLIKTRGQQVTLSCSPISGHRSVSWYQQTPGQGLQFLFEYFSETQRNKGNFPGRFSGRQFSNSRSEMNVSTLELGDSALYLCASSLAPREQFFGPGTRLTVL.

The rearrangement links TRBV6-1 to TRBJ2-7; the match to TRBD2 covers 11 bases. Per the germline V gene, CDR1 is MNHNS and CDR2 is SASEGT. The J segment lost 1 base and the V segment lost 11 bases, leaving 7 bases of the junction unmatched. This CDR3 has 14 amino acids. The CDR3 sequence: CAGLAGGFSYEQYF. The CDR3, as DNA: TGTGCCGGCCTAGCGGGAGGCTTTTCCTACGAGCAGTACTTC.

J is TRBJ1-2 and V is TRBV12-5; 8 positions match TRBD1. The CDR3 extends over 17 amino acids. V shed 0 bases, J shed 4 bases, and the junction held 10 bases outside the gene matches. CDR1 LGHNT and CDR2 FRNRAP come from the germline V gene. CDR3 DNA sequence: TGTGCTAGTGGTTTGGTGTCGGGGACAGGCCCACCCTATGGCTACACCTTC. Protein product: CASGLVSGTGPPYGYTF. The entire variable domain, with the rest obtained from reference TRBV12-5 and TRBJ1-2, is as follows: DARVTQTPRHKVTEMGQEVTMRCQPILGHNTVFWYRQTMMQGLELLAYFRNRAPLDDSGMPKDRFSAEMPDATLATLKIQPSEPRDSAVYFCASGLVSGTGPPYGYTFGSGTRLTVV.

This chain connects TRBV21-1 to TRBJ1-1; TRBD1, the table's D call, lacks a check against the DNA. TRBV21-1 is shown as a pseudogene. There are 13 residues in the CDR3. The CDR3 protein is CAPPGQKNTEAFF. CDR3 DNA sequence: TGTGCCCCCCCGGGACAAAAGAACACTGAAGCTTTCTTT.

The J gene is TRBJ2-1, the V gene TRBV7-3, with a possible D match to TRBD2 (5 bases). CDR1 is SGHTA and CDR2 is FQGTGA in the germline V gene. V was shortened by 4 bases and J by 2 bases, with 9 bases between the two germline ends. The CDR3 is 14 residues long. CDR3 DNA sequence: TGTGCCAGCAGCTCGTCCGGGGCCTACAATGAGCAGTTCTTC. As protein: CASSSSGAYNEQFF.

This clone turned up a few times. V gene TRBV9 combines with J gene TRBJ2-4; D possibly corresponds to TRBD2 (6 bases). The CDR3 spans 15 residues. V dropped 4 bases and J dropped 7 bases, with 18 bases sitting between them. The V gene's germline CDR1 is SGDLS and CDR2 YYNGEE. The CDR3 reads CASSQNRGGDNIQYF. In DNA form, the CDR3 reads TGTGCCAGCAGCCAAAATCGGGGCGGGGACAACATTCAGTACTTC.

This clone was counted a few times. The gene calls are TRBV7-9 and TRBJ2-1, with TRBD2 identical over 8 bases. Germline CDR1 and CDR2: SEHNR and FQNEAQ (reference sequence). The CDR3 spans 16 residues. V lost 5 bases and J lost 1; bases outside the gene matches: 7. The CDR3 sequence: CASSPRAGVSYNEQFF. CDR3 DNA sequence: TGTGCCAGCAGCCCCAGAGCGGGAGTATCCTACAATGAGCAGTTCTTC.

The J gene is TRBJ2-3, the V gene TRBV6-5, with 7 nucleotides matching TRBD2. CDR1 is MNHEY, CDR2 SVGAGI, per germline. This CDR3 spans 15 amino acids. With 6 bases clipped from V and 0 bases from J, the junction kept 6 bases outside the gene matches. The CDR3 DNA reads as TGTGCCAGCAGCAACCTAGCGGATAGCACAGATACGCAGTATTTT. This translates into CASSNLADSTDTQYF.

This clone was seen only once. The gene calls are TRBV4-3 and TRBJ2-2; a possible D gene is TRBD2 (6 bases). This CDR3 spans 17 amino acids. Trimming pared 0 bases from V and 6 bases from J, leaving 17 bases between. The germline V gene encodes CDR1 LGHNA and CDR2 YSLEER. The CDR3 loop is CASSQDSSRSSAGELFF. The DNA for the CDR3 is TGCGCCAGCAGCCAAGATTCGTCCCGTTCTAGCGCCGGGGAGCTGTTTTTT.

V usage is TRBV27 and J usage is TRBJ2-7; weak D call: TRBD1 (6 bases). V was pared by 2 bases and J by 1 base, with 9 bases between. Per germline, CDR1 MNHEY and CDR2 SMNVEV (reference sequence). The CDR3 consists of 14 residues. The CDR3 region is CASSLADSSYEQYF. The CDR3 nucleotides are TGTGCCAGCAGTTTAGCGGACAGTTCCTACGAGCAGTACTTC.

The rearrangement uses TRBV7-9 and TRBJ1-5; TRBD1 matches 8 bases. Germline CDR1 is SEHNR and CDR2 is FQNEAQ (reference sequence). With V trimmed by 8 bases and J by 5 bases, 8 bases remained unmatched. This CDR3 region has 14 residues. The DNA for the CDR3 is TGTGCCAGCTCCCACGCAGGGGGCGATCAGCCCCAGCATTTT. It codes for CASSHAGGDQPQHF. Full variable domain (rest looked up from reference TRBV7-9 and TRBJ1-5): DTGVSQNPRHKITKRGQNVTFRCDPISEHNRLYWYRQTLGQGPEFLTYFQNEAQLEKSRLLSDRFSAERPKGSFSTLEIQRTEQGDSAMYLCASSHAGGDQPQHFGDGTRLSIL.

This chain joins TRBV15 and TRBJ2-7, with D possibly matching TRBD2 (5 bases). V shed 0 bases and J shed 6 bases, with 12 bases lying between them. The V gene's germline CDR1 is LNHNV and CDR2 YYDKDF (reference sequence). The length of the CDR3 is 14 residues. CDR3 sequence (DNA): TGTGCCACCAGCAGAGATGTACTAGTAGGCGAGCAGTACTTC. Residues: CATSRDVLVGEQYF.

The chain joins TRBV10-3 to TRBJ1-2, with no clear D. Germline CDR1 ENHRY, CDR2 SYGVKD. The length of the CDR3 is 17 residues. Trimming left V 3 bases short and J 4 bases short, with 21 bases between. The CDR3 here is CAISDPTTTRKPYGYTF. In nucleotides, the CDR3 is TGTGCCATCAGTGACCCAACGACCACCAGGAAACCCTATGGCTACACCTTC.

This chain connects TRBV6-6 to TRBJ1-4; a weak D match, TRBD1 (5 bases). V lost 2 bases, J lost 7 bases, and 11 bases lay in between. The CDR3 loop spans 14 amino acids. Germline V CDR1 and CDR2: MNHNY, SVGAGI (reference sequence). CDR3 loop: CASSYPREGEKLFF. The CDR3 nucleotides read TGTGCCAGCAGTTACCCCAGGGAAGGTGAAAAACTGTTTTTT.

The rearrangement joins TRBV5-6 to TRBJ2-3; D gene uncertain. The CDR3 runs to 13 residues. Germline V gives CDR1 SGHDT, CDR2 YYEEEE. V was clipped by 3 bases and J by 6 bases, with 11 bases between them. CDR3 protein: CASSYPGFDTQYF. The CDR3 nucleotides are TGTGCCAGCAGCTACCCGGGTTTCGATACGCAGTATTTT.

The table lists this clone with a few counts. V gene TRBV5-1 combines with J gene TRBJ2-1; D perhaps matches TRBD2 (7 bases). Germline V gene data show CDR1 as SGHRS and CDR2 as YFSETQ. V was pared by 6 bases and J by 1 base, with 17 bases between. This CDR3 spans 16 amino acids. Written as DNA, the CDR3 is TGCGCCAGCACCCTCGGAGGGGGGGGATCCTACAATGAGCAGTTCTTC. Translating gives CASTLGGGGSYNEQFF.

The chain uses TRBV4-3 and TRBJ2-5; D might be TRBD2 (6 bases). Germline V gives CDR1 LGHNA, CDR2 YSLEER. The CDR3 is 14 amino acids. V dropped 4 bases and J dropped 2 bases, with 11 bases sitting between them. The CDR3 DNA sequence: TGCGCCAGCAGCCCGGGACTTTATCAAGAGACCCAGTACTTC. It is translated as CASSPGLYQETQYF.

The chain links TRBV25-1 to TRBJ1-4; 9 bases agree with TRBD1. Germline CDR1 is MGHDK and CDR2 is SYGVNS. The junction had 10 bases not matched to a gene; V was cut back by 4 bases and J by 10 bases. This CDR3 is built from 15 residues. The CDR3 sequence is CASSGNRGPFGKLFF. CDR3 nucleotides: TGTGCCAGCAGTGGGAACAGGGGGCCGTTCGGAAAACTGTTTTTT. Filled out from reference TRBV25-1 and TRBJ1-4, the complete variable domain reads EADIYQTPRYLVIGTGKKITLECSQTMGHDKMYWYQQDPGMELHLIHYSYGVNSTEKGDLSSESTVSRIRTEHFPLTLESARPSHTSQYLCASSGNRGPFGKLFFGSGTQLSVL.

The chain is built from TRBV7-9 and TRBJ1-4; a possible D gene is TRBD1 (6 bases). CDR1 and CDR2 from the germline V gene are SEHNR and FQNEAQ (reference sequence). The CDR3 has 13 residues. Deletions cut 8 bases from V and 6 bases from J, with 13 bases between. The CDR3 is CASCRGADEKLFF. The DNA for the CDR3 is TGTGCCAGCTGCAGGGGCGCGGATGAAAAACTGTTTTTT. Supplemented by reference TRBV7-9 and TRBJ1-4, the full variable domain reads DTGVSQNPRHKITKRGQNVTFRCDPISEHNRLYWYRQTLGQGPEFLTYFQNEAQLEKSRLLSDRFSAERPKGSFSTLEIQRTEQGDSAMYLCASCRGADEKLFFGSGTQLSVL.

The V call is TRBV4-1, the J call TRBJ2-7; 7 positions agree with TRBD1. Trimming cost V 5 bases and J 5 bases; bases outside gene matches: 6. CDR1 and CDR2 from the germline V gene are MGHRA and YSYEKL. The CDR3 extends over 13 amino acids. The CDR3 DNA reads TGCGCCAGCAGCAGCGGACAGGTAAACGAGCAGTACTTC. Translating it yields CASSSGQVNEQYF.

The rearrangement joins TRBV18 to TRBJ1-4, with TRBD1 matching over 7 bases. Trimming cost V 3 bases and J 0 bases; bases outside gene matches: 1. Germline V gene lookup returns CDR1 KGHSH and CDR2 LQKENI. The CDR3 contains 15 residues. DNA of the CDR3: TGTGCCAGCTCACCTCAGGGGGCAACTAATGAAAAACTGTTTTTT. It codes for CASSPQGATNEKLFF. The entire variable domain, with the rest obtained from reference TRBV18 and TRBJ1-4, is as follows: NAGVMQNPRHLVRRRGQEARLRCSPMKGHSHVYWYRQLPEEGLKFMVYLQKENIIDESGMPKERFSAEFPKEGPSILRIQQVVRGDSAAYFCASSPQGATNEKLFFGSGTQLSVL.

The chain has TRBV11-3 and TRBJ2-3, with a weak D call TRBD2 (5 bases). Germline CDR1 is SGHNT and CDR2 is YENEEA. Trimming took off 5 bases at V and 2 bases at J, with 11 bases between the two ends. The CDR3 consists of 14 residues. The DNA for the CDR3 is TGTGCCAGCAGCCGGGATGGGGACACAGATACGCAGTATTTT. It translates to CASSRDGDTDTQYF.

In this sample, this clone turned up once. The CDR3 DNA follows: TGTGCCAGCCGACTGGGGAGGAACACCGGGGAGCTGTTTTTT. It translates to CASRLGRNTGELFF. The chain carries TRBV18 and TRBJ2-2; a weak D match, TRBD2 (5 bases). Looked up from germline, CDR1 is KGHSH and CDR2 is LQKENI. Trimming took off 8 bases at V and 1 base at J, with 11 bases between the two ends. CDR3 length: 14 residues. The full variable domain, with the rest looked up from reference TRBV18 and TRBJ2-2, is NAGVMQNPRHLVRRRGQEARLRCSPMKGHSHVYWYRQLPEEGLKFMVYLQKENIIDESGMPKERFSAEFPKEGPSILRIQQVVRGDSAAYFCASRLGRNTGELFFGEGSRLTVL.

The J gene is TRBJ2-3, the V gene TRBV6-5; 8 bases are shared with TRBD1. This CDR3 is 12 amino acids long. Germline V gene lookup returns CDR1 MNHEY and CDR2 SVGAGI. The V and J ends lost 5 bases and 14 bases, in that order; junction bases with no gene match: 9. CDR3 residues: CASSAGQGTTYF. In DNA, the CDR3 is TGTGCCAGCAGTGCAGGACAGGGTACTACGTATTTT.

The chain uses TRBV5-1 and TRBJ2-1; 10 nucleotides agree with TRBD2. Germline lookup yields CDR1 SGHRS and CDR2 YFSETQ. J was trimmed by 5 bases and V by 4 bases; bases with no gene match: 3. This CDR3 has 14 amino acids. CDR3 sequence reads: CASSPGLANNEQFF. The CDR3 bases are TGCGCCAGCAGCCCGGGACTAGCGAACAATGAGCAGTTCTTC. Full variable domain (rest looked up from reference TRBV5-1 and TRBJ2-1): KAGVTQTPRYLIKTRGQQVTLSCSPISGHRSVSWYQQTPGQGLQFLFEYFSETQRNKGNFPGRFSGRQFSNSRSEMNVSTLELGDSALYLCASSPGLANNEQFFGPGTRLTVL.

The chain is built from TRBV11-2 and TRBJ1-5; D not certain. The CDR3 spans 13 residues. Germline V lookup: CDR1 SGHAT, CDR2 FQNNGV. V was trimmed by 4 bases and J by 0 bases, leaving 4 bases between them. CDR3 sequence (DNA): TGTGCCAGCAGCTCCAATAGCAATCAGCCCCAGCATTTT. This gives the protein CASSSNSNQPQHF.

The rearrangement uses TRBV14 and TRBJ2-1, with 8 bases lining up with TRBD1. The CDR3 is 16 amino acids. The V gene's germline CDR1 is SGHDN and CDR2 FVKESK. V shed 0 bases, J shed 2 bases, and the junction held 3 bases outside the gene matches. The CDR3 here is CASSQDVRGPYNEQFF. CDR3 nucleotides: TGTGCCAGCAGCCAAGATGTCAGGGGGCCCTACAATGAGCAGTTCTTC.

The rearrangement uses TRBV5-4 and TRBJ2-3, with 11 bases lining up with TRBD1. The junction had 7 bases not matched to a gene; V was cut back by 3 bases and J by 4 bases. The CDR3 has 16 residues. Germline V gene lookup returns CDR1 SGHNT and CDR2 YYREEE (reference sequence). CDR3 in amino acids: CASSWGGDRGADTQYF. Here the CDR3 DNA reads TGTGCCAGCAGCTGGGGAGGGGACAGGGGGGCAGATACGCAGTATTTT.

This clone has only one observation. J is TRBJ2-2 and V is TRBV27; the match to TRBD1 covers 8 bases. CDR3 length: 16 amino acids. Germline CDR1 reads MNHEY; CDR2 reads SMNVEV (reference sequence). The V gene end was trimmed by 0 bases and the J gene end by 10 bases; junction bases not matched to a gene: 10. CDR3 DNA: TGTGCCAGCAGTTTATCTCGGCAGGGGGCGCGTGCGGAGCTGTTTTTT. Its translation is CASSLSRQGARAELFF.

The CDR3 DNA follows: TGTGCCAGCAGCTTAGATGGCCTGAACACTGAAGCTTTCTTT. Protein product: CASSLDGLNTEAFF. The chain combines TRBV7-9 with TRBJ1-1; D is uncertain. Germline V CDR1 and CDR2: SEHNR, FQNEAQ (reference sequence). With 1 base removed from V and 0 bases from J, the gap between germline ends came to 6 bases. CDR3 size: 14 residues.

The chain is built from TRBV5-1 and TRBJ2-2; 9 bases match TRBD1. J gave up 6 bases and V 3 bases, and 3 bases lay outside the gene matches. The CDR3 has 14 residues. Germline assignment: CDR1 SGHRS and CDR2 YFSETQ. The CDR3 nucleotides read TGCGCCAGCAGCTCCGGGACAGGGCCCGGGGAGCTGTTTTTT. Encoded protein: CASSSGTGPGELFF.